These 12 T cell receptor beta chains originate from one sample sequenced in a study of blood T cell repertoires in COVID-19. Only in-frame clones appear in the TCRdb table, and some are missing; sequencing was by immunoSEQ multiplex PCR. This sample carries 190,000 or so clones, 94% of them seen once, and the ten largest clones take roughly 0.7%. The source material was peripheral blood. Receptors originate from a man aged 25-40 years with COVID-19, enrolled during active disease.

This chain connects TRBV6-5 to TRBJ1-2; D may be TRBD1 (5 bases). The CDR3 consists of 13 residues. CDR1 and CDR2 (germline): MNHEY, SVGAGI. With 6 bases removed from V and 4 bases from J, the gap between germline ends came to 12 bases. CDR3 bases: TGTGCCAGCAGCGCAGACAGTGCCTATGGCTACACCTTC. Translated, it gives CASSADSAYGYTF.

This clone was seen a single time. This sequence joins TRBV7-3 and TRBJ2-5, with 11 positions matching TRBD2. Germline V gives CDR1 SGHTA, CDR2 FQGTGA. This CDR3 contains 15 residues. The J segment lost 4 bases and the V segment lost 3 bases, leaving 4 bases of the junction unmatched. In DNA, the CDR3 is TGTGCCAGCAGCTTTAGCGGGGGGGGTCGAGAGACCCAGTACTTC. Protein product: CASSFSGGGRETQYF.

The rearrangement joins TRBV18 to TRBJ1-1; D may be TRBD1 (6 bases). V lost 1 base to trimming and J lost 3 bases, with 12 bases between them. Germline CDR1 is KGHSH and CDR2 is LQKENI. This CDR3 contains 15 residues. The CDR3 nucleotides are TGTGCCAGCTCACCACGGGCCAGGGGTTACACTGAAGCTTTCTTT. This sequence encodes CASSPRARGYTEAFF.

This CDR3 is CASSGGTGGNQPQHF. The CDR3 DNA sequence: TGTGCCAGTAGTGGCGGGACAGGGGGCAATCAGCCCCAGCATTTT. The chain couples TRBV19 to TRBJ1-5; 10 bases are shared with TRBD1. The V and J ends lost 5 bases and 2 bases, in that order; junction bases with no gene match: 3. CDR1 is LNHDA, CDR2 SQIVND, per germline (reference sequence). The CDR3 totals 15 residues.

The chain has TRBV9 and TRBJ2-7; D might be TRBD2 (6 bases). The V gene's germline CDR1 is SGDLS and CDR2 YYNGEE. V was clipped by 3 bases and J by 6 bases, with 13 bases between them. This CDR3 is built from 13 residues. The DNA for the CDR3 is TGTGCCAGCAGCGCCGCCGCGGGGTCCGAGCAGTACTTC. Translation: CASSAAAGSEQYF. Drawing the rest from reference TRBV9 and TRBJ2-7, the complete variable domain is DSGVTQTPKHLITATGQRVTLRCSPRSGDLSVYWYQQSLDQGLQFLIQYYNGEERAKGNILERFSAQQFPDLHSELNLSSLELGDSALYFCASSAAAGSEQYFGPGTRLTVT.

This chain joins TRBV18 and TRBJ1-3; D call uncertain. Looked up from germline, CDR1 is KGHSH and CDR2 is LQKENI. V was cut by 4 bases and J by 7 bases, with 17 bases left in between. CDR3 length: 15 amino acids. As DNA, the CDR3 is TGTGCCAGCTCACTTGACGCTCTTTCGGGGAACACCATATATTTT. Its translation: CASSLDALSGNTIYF.

The chain carries TRBV7-3 and TRBJ1-6, with 7 bases fitting TRBD1. Germline lookup yields CDR1 SGHTA and CDR2 FQGTGA. The junction had 9 bases not matched to a gene; V was cut back by 5 bases and J by 8 bases. This CDR3 spans 15 amino acids. CDR3 bases: TGTGCCAGCAGCCGCACATCGACAGGGTATTCACCCCTCCACTTT. Amino acids: CASSRTSTGYSPLHF.

The table lists this clone with a count of one. The DNA is left out, because the CDR3 cannot be placed on it with certainty; the CDR3 is given as TCRdb lists it. The chain has TRBV29-1 and TRBJ1-2; TRBD1 reflects the table's D call only, with no check against the DNA. The CDR3 length is 13 residues, termini included. Per germline, CDR1 SQVTM and CDR2 ANQGSEA. The CDR3 sequence is CSVTPGTLYGCTF.

This chain connects TRBV20-1 to TRBJ2-7, with a weak D call TRBD2 (7 bases). Trimming left V 3 bases short and J 3 bases short, with 15 bases between. Germline CDR1 and CDR2: DFQATT and SNEGSKA (reference sequence). The CDR3 is 14 amino acids. The CDR3, as DNA: TGCAGTGCTAGTTCTAGGGGGGGCGGCTACGAGCAGTACTTC. It is translated as CSASSRGGGYEQYF.

V gene TRBV2 combines with J gene TRBJ1-4; 11 bases match TRBD1. Germline V gene lookup returns CDR1 SNHLY and CDR2 FYNNEI. V shed 7 bases and J 4 bases; nucleotides not matched to a gene: 5. This CDR3 has 15 amino acids. The CDR3 region is CASNGQGAFNEKLFF. The CDR3 DNA sequence: TGTGCCAGCAATGGACAGGGGGCGTTTAATGAAAAACTGTTTTTT.

The rearrangement joins TRBV19 to TRBJ1-5; 10 bases agree with TRBD1. Losses at the gene ends were 4 bases for V and 6 bases for J; bases not matched to a gene: 3. Germline CDR1 reads LNHDA; CDR2 reads SQIVND (reference sequence). This CDR3 spans 14 amino acids. The CDR3 protein is CASSTTGGGQPQHF. CDR3 DNA sequence: TGTGCCAGTAGTACGACAGGGGGCGGTCAGCCCCAGCATTTT.

The chain recombines TRBV5-6 with TRBJ1-2; no clear D. CDR1 and CDR2 (germline): SGHDT, YYEEEE. The CDR3 loop spans 15 amino acids. V shed 1 base and J shed 2 bases, with 12 bases lying between them. CDR3 in DNA: TGTGCCAGCAGCTTGAGTCATCGGGGAAACTATGGCTACACCTTC. It specifies CASSLSHRGNYGYTF.